The rows below give T cell receptor beta chains drawn from one sample of a study of blood T cell repertoires in COVID-19. Data came from immunoSEQ multiplex PCR; TCRdb stores just in-frame clones and leaves some out. Counted here are 120,000 to 150,000 clones, roughly 79% occurring once; the ten biggest clones make up roughly 8.6%. Input material: peripheral blood. These receptors all come from a man aged 50-59 years with active or convalescent COVID-19. The CDR3 runs from the conserved cysteine through the conserved F or W. The D gene is left open where the match is weak. Where a row states a size, it is once, few, many or the class of an expanded clone; other rows omit it.

V gene	clone size	D gene	J gene	CDR3 DNA	CDR3 protein
TRBV18	.	.	TRBJ1-2	TGTGCCAGCTCACCGATACAGGAGAACTATGGCTACACCTTC	CASSPIQENYGYTF
TRBV28	.	TRBD1	TRBJ1-5	TGTGCCAGCAGCGGGACAGGGTTGGGCAATCAGCCCCAGCATTTT	CASSGTGLGNQPQHF
TRBV5-4	.	TRBD1	TRBJ1-2	TGTGCCAGCAGCTCTCCGGGACAGGGTAACTATGGCTACACCTTC	CASSSPGQGNYGYTF
TRBV12-2	.	.	TRBJ2-7	TGTGCAAGTCGCTTAGCTAGCGGGAGCTCCTACGAGCAGTACTTC	CASRLASGSSYEQYF
TRBV6-5	.	.	TRBJ2-1	TGTGCCAGCAGTTACAAGAGGAGCAATGAGCAGTTCTTC	CASSYKRSNEQFF
TRBV28	few	TRBD1	TRBJ1-4	TGTGCCAGCAGAGAAGACAGGGTCGCGATTGAAAAACTGTTTTTT	CASREDRVAIEKLFF
TRBV7-8	.	.	TRBJ1-3	TGTGCCAGCAGCTCGCGCCGTTGGGGACTCTCTGGAAACACCATATATTTT	CASSSRRWGLSGNTIYF
TRBV2	few	.	TRBJ2-3	TGTGCCAGCAGTGACAGCGCTAGCACAGATACGCAGTATTTT	CASSDSASTDTQYF
TRBV28	.	.	TRBJ2-2	TGTGCCAGCAGTTCCCCAGCGGGCCGGGATCACACCGGGGAGCTGTTTTTT	CASSSPAGRDHTGELFF
TRBV19	once	TRBD1	TRBJ1-1	TGTGCCAGTAAGATCCATACACAGGGGGCGCAGAACACTGAAGCTTTCTTT	CASKIHTQGAQNTEAFF
TRBV27	.	.	TRBJ1-2	TGTGCCAGCAAATCAGGGCCCCACTATGGCTACACCTTC	CASKSGPHYGYTF
TRBV4-1	.	.	TRBJ1-6	TGCGCCAGCAGCCAAGAGCGGTCCCCCTATAATTCACCCCTCCACTTT	CASSQERSPYNSPLHF
TRBV30	few	.	TRBJ1-2	TGTGCCTGGAGTCGCCGAGGGGACATTGGCTACACCTTC	CAWSRRGDIGYTF
TRBV9	.	TRBD1	TRBJ2-5	TGTGCCAGCAGCGTAGGGCAGGGGGCAAGGGAGCAGTACTTC	CASSVGQGAREQYF
TRBV11-2	.	.	TRBJ1-1	TGTGCCAGCAGCTTCGGCAGGGGCACTGAAGCTTTCTTT	CASSFGRGTEAFF
TRBV7-9	.	.	TRBJ1-3	TGTGCCAGCAGCTTATTGTCTTACTCTGGAAACACCATATATTTT	CASSLLSYSGNTIYF
TRBV6-9	.	TRBD1	TRBJ1-1	TGTGCCAGCACCTGGACAGGGGCCCGTGACCCGAACACTGAAGCTTTCTTT	CASTWTGARDPNTEAFF
TRBV25-1	.	.	TRBJ1-1	TGTGCCAGCAGCGCCCCCCCCGGGTCCCCCGCAGCTTTCTTT	CASSAPPGSPAAFF
TRBV6-5	.	TRBD1	TRBJ2-7	TGTGCCAGCAGTTCTCTCAGGGGGATAACGGCCGAGCAGTACTTC	CASSSLRGITAEQYF
TRBV7-3	.	.	TRBJ2-2	TGTGCCAGCAGCTTAGAGGCAGCGAACACCGGGGAGCTGTTTTTT	CASSLEAANTGELFF
TRBV27	.	TRBD1	TRBJ1-5	TGTGCCAGCAGTTTTTGGGGACAGGGTCAGCCCCAGCATTTT	CASSFWGQGQPQHF
TRBV6-6	.	.	TRBJ1-6	TGTGCCAGCAGTTACGGAGGAGGAAATTCACCCCTCCACTTT	CASSYGGGNSPLHF
TRBV15	.	.	TRBJ2-1	TGTGCCACCAGCAGAGATCGGTGGTTGAGTAGCTCCTACAATGAGCAGTTCTTC	CATSRDRWLSSSYNEQFF
TRBV18	.	TRBD1	TRBJ2-7	TGTGCCAGCTCATACCCGGGACAGGGGGCGCAAGAGCAGTACTTC	CASSYPGQGAQEQYF
TRBV6-5	.	.	TRBJ2-6	TGTGCCGAGGGGGCTGGGGCCAACGTCCTGACTTTC	CAEGAGANVLTF
TRBV5-4	.	TRBD2	TRBJ2-2	TGTGCCAGCAGCTCGCGGACTAGCGGGAGAACCGCAGTCACCGGGGAGCTGTTTTTT	CASSSRTSGRTAVTGELFF
TRBV15	.	TRBD1	TRBJ1-1	TGTGCCACCAGCAGAGAGGCAGGGGGCAACACTGAAGCTTTCTTT	CATSREAGGNTEAFF
TRBV12-1	.	.	TRBJ2-7	TGTGCCAGCAGCCACAACCGGACAGGGGCCAGGTTGCGGGGGTGCGAGCAGTACTTC	CASSHNRTGARLRGCEQYF
TRBV2	.	.	TRBJ2-2	TGTGCCAGCACCCCATCAAGGGGCACCGGGGAGCTGTTTTTT	CASTPSRGTGELFF
TRBV5-1	few	.	TRBJ1-5	TGCGCCAGCAGCTTGTCACCGGCAGCGGATAGCAATCAGCCCCAGCATTTT	CASSLSPAADSNQPQHF
TRBV6-6	.	.	TRBJ1-1	TGTGCCAGCAGTTACCTCTTGCGGGACACTGAAGCTTTCTTT	CASSYLLRDTEAFF
TRBV18	.	.	TRBJ1-4	TGTGCCAGCTCACCACCAGGGGAATATGAAAAACTGTTTTTT	CASSPPGEYEKLFF
TRBV7-2	.	TRBD2	TRBJ2-4	TGTGCCAGCAGCGCCGGACTAGCGGTAGCCAAAAACATTCAGTACTTC	CASSAGLAVAKNIQYF
TRBV10-2	.	TRBD2	TRBJ2-1	TGCGCCAGCAGAATAGCGGGAGTGGATGAGCAGTTCTTC	CASRIAGVDEQFF
TRBV2	.	.	TRBJ2-1	TGTGCCAGCAGTGAATCGACTGATGAGCAGTTCTTC	CASSESTDEQFF
TRBV3-1/TRBV3-2	.	.	TRBJ2-7	TGTGCCAGCAGCCAAGTGGGCGGGCAATTGGGCGAGCAGTACTTC	CASSQVGGQLGEQYF
TRBV27	.	TRBD1	TRBJ1-6	TGTGCCAGCAGTGACAGGGAGCGATATAATTCACCCCTCCACTTT	CASSDRERYNSPLHF
TRBV5-6	.	TRBD1	TRBJ1-2	TGTGCCAGCAGCTTGGTTTTGGGGACAGGAGGGGGCTACACCTTC	CASSLVLGTGGGYTF
TRBV2	few	.	TRBJ2-7	TGTGCCAGCAGTGGAAGCACGGGTCAGTACTTC	CASSGSTGQYF
TRBV7-9	.	TRBD2	TRBJ2-7	TGTGCCAGCAGCCCCGGGACTAGCGGGCCTGAGCCCTCCTACGAGCAGTACTTC	CASSPGTSGPEPSYEQYF
TRBV4-1	.	.	TRBJ1-3	TGCGCCAGCAGCCAAGCCCTAACAGGGAATAGAAACACCATATATTTT	CASSQALTGNRNTIYF
TRBV5-1	.	.	TRBJ2-3	TGCGCCAGCAGCTTAGGCGGCCTACCCACAGATACGCAGTATTTT	CASSLGGLPTDTQYF
TRBV9	few	.	TRBJ1-1	TGTGCCAGCAGCTATGCCCCGGGGACTGAAGCTTTCTTT	CASSYAPGTEAFF
TRBV2	.	.	TRBJ1-1	TGTGCCAGCAGCCGGAGGCCCACCTTGAACACTGAAGCTTTCTTT	CASSRRPTLNTEAFF
TRBV7-6	.	TRBD2	TRBJ2-3	TGTGCCAGCAGCTTAGAGGTTGCGGGAGGGCCGTATACGCAGTATTTT	CASSLEVAGGPYTQYF
TRBV6-5	.	TRBD2	TRBJ2-7	TGTGCCAGCGGAAAACTAGCGGGAGTTAACGAGCAGTACTTC	CASGKLAGVNEQYF
TRBV6-5	.	TRBD2	TRBJ2-1	TGTGCCAGCAAGAGACTAGCGGGAGTAAATGAGCAGTTCTTC	CASKRLAGVNEQFF
TRBV24-1	.	.	TRBJ2-1	TGTGCCACCAGTGATTTCCTAACTAGCAATAACAATGAGCAGTTCTTC	CATSDFLTSNNNEQFF